These 26 T cell receptor beta chains came from one sample sequenced in a study of Graves' ophthalmopathy and Graves' hyperthyroidism. From RNA, the CDR3 regions of TCR beta chains were amplified and sequenced. Amplification began with first-round RT-PCR using HTBI primers, then second-round multiplex PCR was performed. TCRdb re-called the multiplex PCR reads through MiXCR, storing one row per CDR3 protein. The sample has a few hundred thousand distinct CDR3 sequences; 20% to 25% are singletons. What was sequenced was peripheral blood. The receptors were sampled from a woman aged 45 to 65 with Graves' ophthalmopathy.

The J gene is TRBJ2-5, the V gene TRBV12-3 or TRBV12-4, with a weak D call TRBD1 (5 bases). There are 15 residues in the CDR3. The germline V and J ends were trimmed by 6 bases and 1 base, with 15 bases remaining between them. The CDR3 DNA follows: TGTGCCAGCAGCCAGGGCGCGCTAGGCCAAGAGACCCAGTACTTC. Amino acid sequence: CASSQGALGQETQYF.

Ten or more counts support this clonotype. Its ends do not fully match the called genes, so a read error is possible. The chain links TRBV27 to TRBJ2-7, with 8 nucleotides matching TRBD2. Germline CDR1 is MNHEY and CDR2 is SMNVEV (reference sequence). The CDR3 extends over 13 amino acids. Here the CDR3 DNA reads TGTGCCAGCAGTTCACTCCTCCCGGGACTAGAAATCTTC. Residues: CASSSLLPGLEIF.

This clonotype has a count of ten or more. This could be a read error, since a much larger clone is one nucleotide away. The chain recombines TRBV28 with TRBJ2-7; D unresolved. CDR1 is MDHEN and CDR2 is SYDVKM in the germline V gene. CDR3 length equals 15 residues. The CDR3: CAGSSFTVAHYEQYF. The CDR3 DNA sequence: TGTGCCGGCAGTTCCTTCACAGTCGCTCACTACGAGCAGTACTTC.

This clonotype was recorded at least ten times. This chain connects TRBV2 to TRBJ1-1; D is unresolved. CDR1 is SNHLY, CDR2 FYNNEI, per germline. Trimming shortened V by 0 bases and J by 0 bases, and 8 bases separated the two germline ends. CDR3 length equals 15 residues. In DNA form, the CDR3 reads TGTGCCAGCAGTGAAGCGCTCGGGATGAACACTGAAGCTTTCTTT. Protein product: CASSEALGMNTEAFF.

This clonotype has at least ten counts. CDR3: CAIRTQPGTGNYGYTF. CDR3 DNA sequence: TGTGCCATCCGAACGCAACCCGGGACAGGGAACTATGGCTACACCTTC. This chain joins TRBV19 and TRBJ1-2; TRBD1 aligns across 9 bases. This CDR3 region has 16 residues. CDR1 is LNHDA, CDR2 SQIVND, per germline (reference sequence). V trimming: 10 bases; J trimming: 2 bases; junction bases outside the gene matches: 14.

This clonotype was found many times. This chain links TRBV19 with TRBJ1-2, with D perhaps TRBD1 (5 bases). The germline gives CDR1 LNHDA, CDR2 SQIVND (reference sequence). The CDR3 is made up of 13 amino acids. V was clipped by 6 bases and J by 2 bases, with 10 bases between them. The CDR3 sequence: CASRAGKNYGYTF. CDR3 bases: TGTGCCAGTAGGGCAGGGAAAAACTATGGCTACACCTTC.

The chain employs TRBV24-1 and TRBJ2-5; 7 nucleotides line up with TRBD1. This CDR3 has 17 residues. Germline V gives CDR1 KGHDR, CDR2 SFDVKD. With V trimmed by 4 bases and J by 1 base, 11 bases remained unmatched. Here the CDR3 reads CATSDPGTDSLQETQYF. The CDR3 bases are TGTGCCACCAGTGACCCCGGGACAGACAGCCTCCAAGAGACCCAGTACTTC.

This clonotype was found many times. J is TRBJ1-5 and V is TRBV6-2 or TRBV6-3; the D is unclear. Trimming removed 2 bases from V and 7 bases from J, with 12 bases in between. This CDR3 is 14 amino acids long. The germline V gene encodes CDR1 MNHEY and CDR2 SVGEGT. The CDR3 coding sequence is TGTGCCAGCAGTTACGTTACGGGTGTGCAGCCCCAGCATTTT. It translates to CASSYVTGVQPQHF.

This clonotype occurred many times. The chain has TRBV3-1 and TRBJ1-2; perhaps TRBD1 as D (5 bases). The CDR3 contains 12 residues. Germline values: CDR1 LGHDT, CDR2 YNNKEL (reference sequence). The V end was cut by 2 bases, the J end by 8 bases, with 9 bases between. In DNA form, the CDR3 reads TGTGCCAGCAGCCAAAGTAGGGGCGGCTACACCTTC. As protein: CASSQSRGGYTF.

In this sample, this clonotype turned up many times. This chain joins TRBV19 and TRBJ2-2; maybe TRBD1 (5 bases). From germline, CDR1 is LNHDA and CDR2 SQIVND (reference sequence). V dropped 5 bases and J dropped 3 bases, with 10 bases sitting between them. CDR3 length: 14 residues. The CDR3 loop reads CASSQKGYTGELFF. In DNA, the CDR3 is TGTGCCAGTAGTCAGAAGGGGTACACCGGGGAGCTGTTTTTT.

This clonotype was counted ten times or more. The chain uses TRBV5-1 and TRBJ2-7; possibly TRBD2 for D (5 bases). The CDR3 totals 11 residues. CDR1 is SGHRS and CDR2 is YFSETQ in the germline V gene. V lost 4 bases and J lost 6, with 8 bases in between. The CDR3 DNA is TGCGCCAGCAGCCCCGGACTCGAGCAGTACTTC. Protein: CASSPGLEQYF.

This clonotype was counted ten times or more. The chain carries TRBV10-3 and TRBJ2-7; 7 bases are a match to TRBD2. CDR1 is ENHRY and CDR2 is SYGVKD in the germline V gene. This CDR3 contains 14 residues. V was clipped by 7 bases and J by 2 bases; unmatched bases: 8. This CDR3 is CAIKGRLAPYEQYF. DNA for the CDR3: TGTGCCATCAAAGGGCGACTAGCACCCTACGAGCAGTACTTC.

This clonotype was observed at least ten times. The CDR3 sequence is CASSDLGPLHF. As DNA, the CDR3 is TGTGCCAGCAGTGATTTGGGACCCCTCCACTTT. The chain uses TRBV6-1 and TRBJ1-6; D unclear. Germline loops: CDR1 MNHNS, CDR2 SASEGT. The V and J ends lost 3 bases and 12 bases respectively, with 6 bases between them. The CDR3 runs 11 residues.

Many counts were recorded for this clonotype. The V call is TRBV12-3 or TRBV12-4, the J call TRBJ2-5, with 8 nucleotides matching TRBD2. The CDR3 consists of 17 residues. V lost 3 bases to trimming and J lost 6 bases; unmatched junction nucleotides: 15. The CDR3 region is CASSFGGAGGGQKTQYF. The DNA of the CDR3 is TGTGCCAGCAGTTTTGGAGGGGCGGGAGGAGGGCAAAAGACCCAGTACTTC.

This clonotype occurred many times. This sequence joins TRBV30 and TRBJ1-5; D call uncertain. The CDR3 length is 14 residues. The germline V and J ends were trimmed by 1 base and 5 bases, with 12 bases remaining between them. Per germline, CDR1 GTSNPN and CDR2 SVGIG (reference sequence). As DNA, the CDR3 is TGTGCCTGGAGTGGAGGAAGTGGCTATCAGCCCCAGCATTTT. This gives the protein CAWSGGSGYQPQHF.

This clonotype was seen ten or more times. The chain recombines TRBV28 with TRBJ2-7; TRBD1 aligns across 7 bases. V shed 5 bases, J shed 1 base, and the junction held 11 bases outside the gene matches. The CDR3 consists of 16 residues. Germline V gene lookup returns CDR1 MDHEN and CDR2 SYDVKM. CDR3 protein: CASSGPLNRGSYEQYF. CDR3 coding DNA: TGTGCCAGCAGTGGCCCCCTTAACAGGGGATCCTACGAGCAGTACTTC. The full variable domain, its missing parts supplied by reference TRBV28 and TRBJ2-7, is DVKVTQSSRYLVKRTGEKVFLECVQDMDHENMFWYRQDPGLGLRLIYFSYDVKMKEKGDIPEGYSVSREKKERFSLILESASTNQTSMYLCASSGPLNRGSYEQYFGPGTRLTVT.

This clonotype occurred many times. A read error may be the cause here, since a much bigger clone is one base away. V is TRBV2 and J is TRBJ2-2, with D uncertain. CDR3 length equals 11 residues. Germline-derived CDR1 and CDR2 are SNHLY and FYNNEI. V was cut by 8 bases and J by 4 bases, with 5 bases left in between. The CDR3 DNA is TGTGCCAGCTGGAGCACCGGGGAGCTGTTTTTT. Translated: CASWSTGELFF. Variable domain in full (rest from reference TRBV2 and TRBJ2-2): EPEVTQTPSHQVTQMGQEVILRCVPISNHLYFYWYRQILGQKVEFLVSFYNNEISEKSEIFDDQFSVERPDGSNFTLKIRSTKLEDSAMYFCASWSTGELFFGEGSRLTVL.

The chain combines TRBV30 with TRBJ2-7, with D possibly TRBD2 on 6 matching bases. This CDR3 region has 12 residues. Trimming took off 4 bases at V and 3 bases at J, with 10 bases between the two ends. The germline CDR1 and CDR2 sequences are GTSNPN and SVGIG (reference sequence). The CDR3 DNA reads TGTGCCTGGAACGAAGCGGGCTACGAGCAGTACTTC. Protein product: CAWNEAGYEQYF.

This clonotype was found many times. J is TRBJ2-5 and V is TRBV7-2; maybe TRBD2 (5 bases). The CDR3 covers 14 residues. CDR1 is SGHTA, CDR2 FQGNSA, per germline. The ends were cut back, 2 bases at V and 0 bases at J, with 7 bases in the middle. DNA of the CDR3: TGTGCCAGCAGCTTAACGGGGTACCAAGAGACCCAGTACTTC. Its translation: CASSLTGYQETQYF.

This clonotype was observed many times. J is TRBJ1-1 and V is TRBV5-1; a possible D gene is TRBD1 (6 bases). Germline lookup yields CDR1 SGHRS and CDR2 YFSETQ. The CDR3 runs to 15 residues. Trimming pared 4 bases from V and 0 bases from J, leaving 13 bases between. The CDR3 protein is CASSPGGGLNTEAFF. The CDR3 coding sequence is TGCGCCAGCAGCCCGGGGGGGGGCCTGAACACTGAAGCTTTCTTT. Complete variable domain (other parts from reference TRBV5-1 and TRBJ1-1): KAGVTQTPRYLIKTRGQQVTLSCSPISGHRSVSWYQQTPGQGLQFLFEYFSETQRNKGNFPGRFSGRQFSNSRSEMNVSTLELGDSALYLCASSPGGGLNTEAFFGQGTRLTVV.

This clonotype was recorded at least ten times. The chain recombines TRBV20-1 with TRBJ2-2, with unresolved D. V dropped 6 bases and J dropped 1 base, with 18 bases sitting between them. This CDR3 has 16 amino acids. Germline V gene lookup returns CDR1 DFQATT and CDR2 SNEGSKA (reference sequence). The CDR3 protein is CSAPSSVAGNTGELFF. The CDR3 DNA follows: TGCAGTGCCCCCTCCTCCGTGGCAGGGAACACCGGGGAGCTGTTTTTT.

This clonotype was detected only a few times. This sequence may be a read error, since a much larger clone differs from it by one base. This sequence joins TRBV19 and TRBJ2-4; D might be TRBD1 (6 bases). TRBJ2-3 explains the end of the DNA better; the J call may be wrong. The CDR3 extends over 18 amino acids. CDR1 is LNHDA, CDR2 SQIVND, per germline (reference sequence). The CDR3 is CASSISFRTGTTFEPQYF. CDR3 sequence (DNA): TGTGCCAGTAGTATCTCGTTTAGGACCGGGACAACCTTTGAGCCCCAGTATTTT.

The sample holds a few counts of this clonotype. Sequence at one end of the junction differs from germline and may be a read error. The rearrangement links TRBV7-3 to TRBJ2-5; TRBD2 aligns across 7 bases. Per germline, CDR1 SGHTA and CDR2 FQGTGA. This CDR3 contains 15 residues. The CDR3 nucleotides read TGTGCCAGCAGCGTCTCGCAGGGAGGGATAGAGACCCAGTGCTTC. This translates into CASSVSQGGIETQCF.

This clonotype was observed at least ten times. Here the CDR3 DNA reads TGTGCCACCAAGCGGGAGTACGACACCGGGGAGCTGTTTTTT. This codes for CATKREYDTGELFF. The chain employs TRBV6-1 and TRBJ2-2, with TRBD2 identical over 8 bases. Germline V CDR1 and CDR2: MNHNS, SASEGT. The ends lost 10 bases at V and 3 bases at J; junction bases unmatched: 7. The CDR3 is 14 residues long.

This clonotype has only a few counts. The rearrangement links TRBV2 to TRBJ2-2, with 7 bases lining up with TRBD1. This CDR3 comprises 14 residues. The V gene's germline CDR1 is SNHLY and CDR2 FYNNEI. V lost 3 bases, J lost 7 bases, and 5 bases stayed unmatched. Here the CDR3 DNA reads TGTGCCAGCAGTGACCCCCACAGGGGCGGGGAGCTGTTTTTT. It is translated as CASSDPHRGGELFF. The full variable domain, rest sourced from reference TRBV2 and TRBJ2-2, is EPEVTQTPSHQVTQMGQEVILRCVPISNHLYFYWYRQILGQKVEFLVSFYNNEISEKSEIFDDQFSVERPDGSNFTLKIRSTKLEDSAMYFCASSDPHRGGELFFGEGSRLTVL.

The chain links TRBV30 to TRBJ1-2; 11 bases map to TRBD1. Trimming took 0 bases from V and 2 from J; bases not matched to a gene: 5. The CDR3 totals 16 residues. CDR1 and CDR2 (germline): GTSNPN, SVGIG (reference sequence). This CDR3 reads CAWSVLRTGGNYGYTF. The CDR3 region has the DNA TGTGCCTGGAGTGTACTGAGGACAGGGGGCAACTATGGCTACACCTTC. The full variable domain, with the rest looked up from reference TRBV30 and TRBJ1-2, is SQTIHQWPATLVQPVGSPLSLECTVEGTSNPNLYWYRQAAGRGLQLLFYSVGIGQISSEVPQNLSASRPQDRQFILSSKKLLLSDSGFYLCAWSVLRTGGNYGYTFGSGTRLTVV.